This T cell receptor (beta chain) derives from a study of cytomegalovirus exposure and HLA in healthy donors. Study observations and caveats: A later look showed TCR association rates differing by HLA locus, highest for DRB1 and lowest for HLA-C. Most CMV-associated TCR beta chains appeared HLA-restricted in a later analysis. The study recorded about 160 TCR beta chains that were cytomegalovirus-associated.

Trimming left V 2 bases short and J 3 bases short, with 13 bases between. This CDR3 has 15 amino acids. Looked up from germline, CDR1 is LNHDA and CDR2 is SQIVND (reference sequence). Comment on this clone: Its antigen is unknown.

The primer mix had 60 Vbeta and 13 Jbeta primers. Assay used: immunoSEQ multiplex PCR; TCRdb lists only in-frame clones, some missing. The sample holds more than 95,000 clones; around 70% are singletons and the top ten take around a tenth. Sample: PBMCs. The sequence was obtained from a woman between 50 and 59 years old in good health and CMV-seropositive. The V call is TRBV19, the J call TRBJ1-1; D is possibly TRBD1 (5 bases). The CDR3 is CASSIWSGPDTEAFF. The CDR3 nucleotides read TGTGCCAGTAGTATATGGTCAGGGCCTGACACTGAAGCTTTCTTT.